These 10 T cell receptor beta chains share one sample of origin, sequenced in a study of vaccination and CD4 T cells after COVID-19. As for treatment: approximately 11-day PBMC culture with coronavirus spike peptide pools or control peptides (ViraFEST assay). The antigens of these receptors remain unknown. Cultured CD4+ T cells had their DNA profiled by the Oncomine TCR Beta short-read assay. TCRdb re-derived calls from the PCR reads in MiXCR, one entry per CDR3 protein. Of around 8,300 distinct CDR3 sequences in the sample, over 50% were seen once. Source: cultured CD4+ T cells from blood, taken after SARS-CoV-2 vaccination. The receptors come from a human donor with COVID-19.

The rearrangement uses TRBV7-2 and TRBJ2-7; 7 bases line up with TRBD1. The CDR3 length is 15 residues. Germline assignment: CDR1 SGHTA and CDR2 FQGNSA. V was pared by 3 bases and J by 4 bases, with 9 bases of the junction left unmatched. CDR3 nucleotide sequence: TGTGCCAGCAGCTTGTCGACCAGGGGGATATACGAGCAGTACTTC. Protein: CASSLSTRGIYEQYF.

The chain links TRBV4-2 to TRBJ1-1; maybe TRBD1 (6 bases). Germline loops: CDR1 LGHNA, CDR2 YNFKEQ. The CDR3 runs 15 residues. V gave up 0 bases and J gave up 5 bases, with 13 bases separating them. CDR3 bases: TGTGCCAGCAGCCAAGACTTCAGGGGAGATACTGAAGCTTTCTTT. Encoded protein: CASSQDFRGDTEAFF.

The rearrangement uses TRBV11-3 and TRBJ2-5; 13 bases align to TRBD2. The V gene end was trimmed by 5 bases and the J gene end by 4 bases; junction bases not matched to a gene: 7. Per germline, CDR1 SGHNT and CDR2 YENEEA. There are 16 residues in the CDR3. The CDR3 region is CASSPTSGGAGETQYF. The CDR3 DNA follows: TGTGCCAGCAGCCCCACTAGCGGGGGGGCAGGAGAGACCCAGTACTTC.

The chain joins TRBV19 to TRBJ1-2; no firm D call. V lost 4 bases, J lost 6 bases, and 15 bases lay in between. Per germline, CDR1 LNHDA and CDR2 SQIVND (reference sequence). The CDR3 is 14 amino acids. DNA for the CDR3: TGTGCCAGTAGTACCCTGGAAGGCGGACATGGCTACACCTTC. This sequence encodes CASSTLEGGHGYTF.

This rearrangement joins TRBV15 to TRBJ2-7; 8 positions match TRBD1. V gave up 5 bases and J gave up 1 base; unmatched junction bases: 1. Germline V CDR1 and CDR2: LNHNV, YYDKDF (reference sequence). This CDR3 is 13 amino acids long. The CDR3 DNA sequence: TGTGCCACCAGCGGACAGGGTTCCTACGAGCAGTACTTC. It translates to CATSGQGSYEQYF.

The chain has TRBV7-8 and TRBJ1-1; the D is unclear. With 5 bases removed from V and 1 base from J, the gap between germline ends came to 11 bases. CDR1 and CDR2 (germline): SGHVS, FQNEAQ. The CDR3 runs to 14 residues. The CDR3 loop is CASSPSTANTEAFF. CDR3 sequence (DNA): TGTGCCAGCAGCCCCTCAACAGCGAACACTGAAGCTTTCTTT. Supplemented by reference TRBV7-8 and TRBJ1-1, the full variable domain reads GAGVSQSPRYKVAKRGQDVALRCDPISGHVSLFWYQQALGQGPEFLTYFQNEAQLDKSGLPSDRFFAERPEGSVSTLKIQRTQQEDSAVYLCASSPSTANTEAFFGQGTRLTVV.

This sequence joins TRBV24-1 and TRBJ2-5; 8 bases line up with TRBD1. CDR1 KGHDR and CDR2 SFDVKD come from the germline V gene. This CDR3 contains 14 residues. Losses at the gene ends were 1 base for V and 5 bases for J; bases not matched to a gene: 2. The CDR3 nucleotides are TGTGCCACCAGTGATTTAGGGACAGGTGAGACCCAGTACTTC. It encodes CATSDLGTGETQYF.

This rearrangement joins TRBV7-2 to TRBJ2-5; D unresolved. The ends were cut back, 5 bases at V and 5 bases at J, with 18 bases in the middle. Germline-derived CDR1 and CDR2 are SGHTA and FQGNSA. The CDR3 sequence is 15 residues long. The CDR3 protein is CASSPRWAGPETQYF. The CDR3 bases are TGTGCCAGCAGCCCGAGGTGGGCCGGGCCGGAGACCCAGTACTTC.

V is TRBV10-3 and J is TRBJ1-1, with TRBD1 matching 9 bases. J lost 2 bases, V lost 5 bases, and 3 bases had no gene match. Germline CDR1 ENHRY, CDR2 SYGVKD. This CDR3 region has 14 residues. The CDR3, as DNA: TGTGCCATCAGTCGGACAGGGGATAACACTGAAGCTTTCTTT. This codes for CAISRTGDNTEAFF.

This clonotype has a handful of counts. The J gene is TRBJ2-7, the V gene TRBV15; tentatively, D is TRBD2 (6 bases). Per germline, CDR1 LNHNV and CDR2 YYDKDF (reference sequence). This CDR3 has 16 amino acids. V was clipped by 5 bases and J by 6 bases, with 23 bases between them. The CDR3 region is CATSHPAGTNLGEQYF. CDR3 nucleotide sequence: TGTGCCACCAGCCACCCCGCGGGGACCAACCTCGGCGAGCAGTACTTC. The variable domain in full, completed from reference TRBV15 and TRBJ2-7, reads DAMVIQNPRYQVTQFGKPVTLSCSQTLNHNVMYWYQQKSSQAPKLLFHYYDKDFNNEADTPDNFQSRRPNTSFCFLDIRSPGLGDTAMYLCATSHPAGTNLGEQYFGPGTRLTVT.